One and the same sample provided the 8 T cell receptor beta chains below, sequenced in a study of cytomegalovirus exposure and HLA in healthy donors. PCR used 60 Vbeta primers and 13 Jbeta primers. Only in-frame clones appear in the TCRdb table, and some are missing; sequencing was by immunoSEQ multiplex PCR. Seen in this sample are roughly 35,000 clones; the ten most common clones hold 3% to 3.5%. Source material: PBMCs. Receptors originate from a woman aged 40 to 49 in good health and CMV-seropositive.

The rearrangement joins TRBV5-1 to TRBJ2-3; TRBD2 matches at 7 bases. The V segment lost 0 bases and the J segment 3 bases; nucleotides outside the gene matches: 1. Looked up from germline, CDR1 is SGHRS and CDR2 is YFSETQ. The CDR3 length is 14 residues. CDR3 sequence reads: CASSLVAGTDTQYF. Here the CDR3 DNA reads TGCGCCAGCAGCTTGGTAGCGGGTACAGATACGCAGTATTTT.

CDR3 nucleotides: TGTGCCAGCAGCGTAGCTGACTCCAATACGCAGTATTTT. Its protein is CASSVADSNTQYF. J is TRBJ2-3 and V is TRBV9; unclear D gene. This CDR3 is 13 amino acids long. V lost 0 bases and J 7 bases, leaving 9 bases between the germline ends. The germline gives CDR1 SGDLS, CDR2 YYNGEE. The full variable domain, with the rest looked up from reference TRBV9 and TRBJ2-3, is DSGVTQTPKHLITATGQRVTLRCSPRSGDLSVYWYQQSLDQGLQFLIQYYNGEERAKGNILERFSAQQFPDLHSELNLSSLELGDSALYFCASSVADSNTQYFGPGTRLTVL.

This chain uses TRBV29-1 with TRBJ2-1; unclear D gene. The germline CDR1 and CDR2 sequences are SQVTM and ANQGSEA. CDR3 size: 13 residues. V lost 3 bases, J lost 5 bases, and 11 bases lay in between. CDR3 loop: CSVEGSTDNEQFF. Written as DNA, the CDR3 is TGCAGCGTTGAGGGCTCTACCGACAATGAGCAGTTCTTC.

V usage is TRBV9 and J usage is TRBJ2-7, with TRBD2 matching over 9 bases. Looked up from germline, CDR1 is SGDLS and CDR2 is YYNGEE. The V segment lost 0 bases and the J segment 7 bases; nucleotides outside the gene matches: 8. This CDR3 comprises 15 residues. CDR3 sequence reads: CASSVGAGGPEEQYF. The CDR3 DNA reads as TGTGCCAGCAGCGTAGGGGCGGGAGGGCCGGAGGAGCAGTACTTC. The full variable domain, completed using reference TRBV9 and TRBJ2-7, is DSGVTQTPKHLITATGQRVTLRCSPRSGDLSVYWYQQSLDQGLQFLIQYYNGEERAKGNILERFSAQQFPDLHSELNLSSLELGDSALYFCASSVGAGGPEEQYFGPGTRLTVT.

The chain uses TRBV6-5 and TRBJ1-1; maybe TRBD1 (5 bases). From germline, CDR1 is MNHEY and CDR2 SVGAGI. The CDR3 extends over 14 amino acids. Trimming removed 2 bases from V and 0 bases from J, with 7 bases in between. This CDR3 reads CASSYDSMNTEAFF. DNA of the CDR3: TGTGCCAGCAGTTACGACAGCATGAACACTGAAGCTTTCTTT.

The chain uses TRBV5-3 and TRBJ1-5, with D perhaps TRBD1 (5 bases). TRBV5-3 is an open reading frame, and its role is uncertain. CDR3 length: 16 residues. Trimming left V 0 bases short and J 6 bases short, with 16 bases between. CDR3 amino acids: CARSLDVQGIRQPQHF. CDR3 nucleotides: TGTGCCAGAAGCTTGGATGTCCAGGGTATACGTCAGCCCCAGCATTTT.

This chain links TRBV30 with TRBJ2-1, with no clear D. Per germline, CDR1 GTSNPN and CDR2 SVGIG (reference sequence). V lost 3 bases, J lost 5 bases, and 11 bases lay in between. This CDR3 is built from 13 residues. CDR3: CAWRSGFDNEQFF. The CDR3, as DNA: TGTGCCTGGAGGTCCGGTTTTGACAATGAGCAGTTCTTC.

The chain links TRBV6-4 to TRBJ2-3; D remains unclear. Trimming removed 3 bases at V and 0 bases at J, with 7 bases between. Germline CDR1 reads MRHNA; CDR2 reads SNTAGT. The CDR3 spans 14 residues. The CDR3 coding sequence is TGTGCCAGCAGTGAGCGAAGAAGCACAGATACGCAGTATTTT. Translation: CASSERRSTDTQYF.